The 9 T cell receptor beta chains given below trace back to one sample, sequenced in a study of blood T cell repertoires in COVID-19 (dated by TCRdb to 2020 to 2021). The library was made by the immunoSEQ multiplex PCR assay. Drawn from immuneACCESS, this table holds only the in-frame rearrangements with V and J called that TCRdb kept. Clones are partly lost; checked studies trace under half to an unresolved V gene and leave the rest unexplained. This sample is represented by around 300,000 clones; approximately 90% of them were singletons. Roughly 2% of the sample comes from the top ten. The material sequenced was PBMCs or T cells enriched from blood (not recorded which). These receptors were taken from a woman aged 55-69 years in a cohort exposed to, infected with or recovered from COVID-19 (not recorded which).

This sequence joins TRBV2 and TRBJ1-5, with a weak D call TRBD1 (5 bases). The germline V gene encodes CDR1 SNHLY and CDR2 FYNNEI. This CDR3 region has 12 residues. Trimming took 3 bases from V and 8 from J, leaving 8 bases between them. The CDR3 spells CASSDKGEPQHF. The DNA of the CDR3 is TGTGCCAGCAGTGACAAAGGGGAGCCCCAGCATTTT.

The chain employs TRBV19 and TRBJ1-2, with D possibly TRBD1 on 6 matching bases. The CDR3 extends over 11 amino acids. Per the germline V gene, CDR1 is LNHDA and CDR2 is SQIVND (reference sequence). Trimming left V 8 bases short and J 5 bases short, with 9 bases between. The CDR3 is CASRRGYGYTF. CDR3 in DNA: TGTGCCAGTCGAAGGGGGTATGGCTACACCTTC.

This clone was picked up many times. This chain uses TRBV2 with TRBJ1-6; TRBD1 matches at 11 bases. The CDR3 sequence is 14 residues long. The J segment lost 9 bases and the V segment lost 6 bases, leaving 4 bases of the junction unmatched. Germline values: CDR1 SNHLY, CDR2 FYNNEI. DNA of the CDR3: TGTGCCAGCAGAGCCGGGACAGGGGGTTCACCCCTCCACTTT. This translates into CASRAGTGGSPLHF.

A single count supports this clone. The rearrangement joins TRBV11-2 to TRBJ2-5, with TRBD2 matching 7 bases. Unmatched junction bases numbered 15, after V lost 5 bases and J lost 3 bases. Germline lookup yields CDR1 SGHAT and CDR2 FQNNGV. The CDR3 has 17 residues. CDR3 protein: CASSAGLAEMGKETQYF. Written as DNA, the CDR3 is TGTGCCAGCAGCGCTGGGCTAGCGGAGATGGGGAAAGAGACCCAGTACTTC.

The gene calls are TRBV27 and TRBJ1-2; D gene ambiguous. V was pared by 0 bases and J by 4 bases, with 6 bases between. There are 13 residues in the CDR3. Germline values: CDR1 MNHEY, CDR2 SMNVEV (reference sequence). As DNA, the CDR3 is TGTGCCAGCAGTTTATCACGGGGCTATGGCTACACCTTC. Translation: CASSLSRGYGYTF.

This chain links TRBV6-2 or TRBV6-3 with TRBJ1-2; weak D call: TRBD1 (6 bases). The V end lost 2 bases, the J end lost 8 bases, and 12 bases lay between the germline ends. CDR1 is MNHEY and CDR2 is SVGEGT in the germline V gene. The CDR3 covers 13 residues. As DNA, the CDR3 is TGTGCCAGCAGTTACCACACAGGGAGCGGCTACACCTTC. Encoded protein: CASSYHTGSGYTF.

This clone occurred a few times. V usage is TRBV18 and J usage is TRBJ1-3, with D perhaps TRBD1 (6 bases). The CDR3 spans 16 residues. Trimming pared 8 bases from V and 4 bases from J, leaving 21 bases between. Per the germline V gene, CDR1 is KGHSH and CDR2 is LQKENI. The DNA of the CDR3 is TGTGCCAGCGCTCGAGACCTAACAGGGAACGGAAACACCATATATTTT. It codes for CASARDLTGNGNTIYF.

V gene TRBV11-2 combines with J gene TRBJ2-3; 8 bases match TRBD2. V lost 5 bases to trimming and J lost 1 base; unmatched junction nucleotides: 8. Germline V gene sequence: CDR1 SGHAT, CDR2 FQNNGV. The CDR3 runs to 16 residues. CDR3 nucleotides: TGTGCCAGCAGCATAACTAGCGGACCCCGCACAGATACGCAGTATTTT. It encodes CASSITSGPRTDTQYF.

The chain has TRBV28 and TRBJ2-5, with 10 bases that match TRBD2. The V and J ends lost 7 bases and 0 bases, in that order; junction bases with no gene match: 2. Germline V gene lookup returns CDR1 MDHEN and CDR2 SYDVKM. This CDR3 contains 14 residues. In DNA, the CDR3 is TGTGCCAGCATAGCGGGAGGTTACCAAGAGACCCAGTACTTC. Amino acid sequence: CASIAGGYQETQYF.